The 18 T cell receptor beta chains given below trace back to one sample, sequenced in a study of cytomegalovirus exposure and HLA in healthy donors. The PCR ran on 60 Vbeta and 13 Jbeta primers. The data were produced by immunoSEQ multiplex PCR, yet TCRdb's version contains in-frame clones alone and is incomplete. The sample contains approximately 130,000 clones, 70% to 90% of which appear only once. The source material was PBMCs. All receptors come from a woman in her thirties or forties in good health and CMV-seropositive.

This chain uses TRBV6-1 with TRBJ1-5; 8 nucleotides line up with TRBD1. There are 13 residues in the CDR3. Germline V gives CDR1 MNHNS, CDR2 SASEGT. V was clipped by 6 bases and J by 8 bases; unmatched bases: 6. Here the CDR3 reads CASRQGAREPQHF. CDR3 DNA sequence: TGTGCCAGCAGGCAGGGGGCTCGGGAGCCCCAGCATTTT.

The rearrangement joins TRBV10-2 to TRBJ2-1; 10 bases are a match to TRBD2. This CDR3 has 14 amino acids. Germline CDR1 WSHSY, CDR2 SAAADI. Trimming at V came to 2 bases and at J to 5 bases, leaving 0 bases not matched to a gene. In DNA form, the CDR3 reads TGCGCCAGCAGTGAGACTAGCGGGAACAATGAGCAGTTCTTC. Amino acids: CASSETSGNNEQFF.

The V call is TRBV6-6, the J call TRBJ1-5; D might be TRBD1 (6 bases). CDR3 length: 14 residues. The V gene lost 4 bases and the J gene lost 3 bases, with 10 bases spanning the gap. Germline V gene lookup returns CDR1 MNHNY and CDR2 SVGAGI (reference sequence). The CDR3 is CASSFRGFNQPQHF. For the CDR3, the DNA is TGTGCCAGCAGTTTTAGGGGGTTCAATCAGCCCCAGCATTTT.

V gene TRBV14 combines with J gene TRBJ1-6; D might be TRBD1 (5 bases). This CDR3 is 18 amino acids long. The V end was cut by 5 bases, the J end by 0 bases, with 17 bases between. CDR1 and CDR2 (germline): SGHDN, FVKESK. Written as DNA, the CDR3 is TGTGCCAGCAGCTCTAAGGGAGGGACGAGCTCCTATAATTCACCCCTCCACTTT. Residues: CASSSKGGTSSYNSPLHF.

The rearrangement uses TRBV6-5 and TRBJ2-3, with 13 bases matching TRBD2. V gave up 6 bases and J gave up 5 bases; unmatched junction bases: 5. CDR1 MNHEY and CDR2 SVGAGI come from the germline V gene. This CDR3 has 15 amino acids. The CDR3 sequence: CASSLGLAGVDTQYF. Written as DNA, the CDR3 is TGTGCCAGCAGCCTCGGACTAGCGGGAGTAGATACGCAGTATTTT.

This clone has only one observation. The gene calls are TRBV4-2 and TRBJ2-7; 7 nucleotides line up with TRBD2. V gave up 4 bases and J gave up 4 bases; unmatched junction bases: 10. This CDR3 region has 15 residues. Germline V CDR1 and CDR2: LGHNA, YNFKEQ. CDR3 coding DNA: TGTGCCAGCAGCCGCAACGCGGGAGCCCTATACGAGCAGTACTTC. Translation gives CASSRNAGALYEQYF.

The rearrangement links TRBV19 to TRBJ2-3, with a possible D match to TRBD1 (5 bases). The germline CDR1 and CDR2 sequences are LNHDA and SQIVND (reference sequence). V was clipped by 4 bases and J by 4 bases, with 12 bases between them. The CDR3 has 14 residues. CDR3: CASSSQGFADTQYF. In nucleotides, the CDR3 is TGTGCCAGTAGTAGTCAGGGCTTTGCAGATACGCAGTATTTT. The variable domain in full, with the rest retrieved from reference TRBV19 and TRBJ2-3, is DGGITQSPKYLFRKEGQNVTLSCEQNLNHDAMYWYRQDPGQGLRLIYYSQIVNDFQKGDIAEGYSVSREKKESFPLTVTSAQKNPTAFYLCASSSQGFADTQYFGPGTRLTVL.

The chain joins TRBV19 to TRBJ1-1; D may be TRBD1 (5 bases). V was trimmed by 2 bases and J by 1 base, leaving 11 bases between them. Per the germline V gene, CDR1 is LNHDA and CDR2 is SQIVND (reference sequence). This CDR3 has 15 amino acids. CDR3 nucleotide sequence: TGTGCCAGTAGTATAAACTCAGGGTCGAACACTGAAGCTTTCTTT. The encoded protein is CASSINSGSNTEAFF.

The CDR3 coding sequence is TGTGCCAGCAGCTTAGGTGCGGGGGGCGACACAGATACGCAGTATTTT. Translating it yields CASSLGAGGDTDTQYF. The chain recombines TRBV11-3 with TRBJ2-3; 8 bases are a match to TRBD2. This CDR3 comprises 16 residues. The V gene end was trimmed by 1 base and the J gene end by 2 bases; junction bases not matched to a gene: 5. Germline V CDR1 and CDR2: SGHNT, YENEEA.

V and J are TRBV7-2 and TRBJ2-1; D is perhaps TRBD2 (6 bases). CDR3 length: 15 residues. The germline V gene has CDR1 SGHTA and CDR2 FQGNSA. Between the trimmed V and J ends, which lost 1 base and 6 bases, there was a span of 13 bases. CDR3 nucleotide sequence: TGTGCCAGCAGCTTAGGTTGGGGGGTCGGCAATGAGCAGTTCTTC. Protein sequence: CASSLGWGVGNEQFF. Supplemented by reference TRBV7-2 and TRBJ2-1, the full variable domain reads GAGVSQSPSNKVTEKGKDVELRCDPISGHTALYWYRQSLGQGLEFLIYFQGNSAPDKSGLPSDRFSAERTGGSVSTLTIQRTQQEDSAVYLCASSLGWGVGNEQFFGPGTRLTVL.

This clone has only one observation. The rearrangement joins TRBV10-1 to TRBJ2-1, with D unresolved. The germline CDR1 and CDR2 sequences are WNHNN and SYGVQD (reference sequence). The length of the CDR3 is 16 residues. Trimming pared 0 bases from V and 0 bases from J, leaving 9 bases between. The CDR3 sequence: CASSESKENSYNEQFF. The CDR3 nucleotides are TGCGCCAGCAGTGAGTCGAAGGAGAACTCCTACAATGAGCAGTTCTTC.

The chain combines TRBV5-1 with TRBJ2-7; 11 positions agree with TRBD1. This CDR3 has 16 amino acids. In germline, CDR1 is SGHRS, CDR2 YFSETQ. With 5 bases clipped from V and 0 bases from J, the junction kept 7 bases outside the gene matches. The CDR3 reads CASSNPGTGGSYEQYF. CDR3 DNA sequence: TGCGCCAGCAGTAACCCCGGGACAGGGGGCTCCTACGAGCAGTACTTC.

This sequence joins TRBV5-1 and TRBJ1-1; maybe TRBD1 (6 bases). Germline CDR1 reads SGHRS; CDR2 reads YFSETQ. This CDR3 comprises 16 residues. Trimming took off 0 bases at V and 10 bases at J, with 22 bases between the two ends. The CDR3 region is CASSLAGVSGVSGAFF. The CDR3 DNA reads as TGCGCCAGCAGCTTGGCAGGGGTCTCTGGAGTGAGTGGAGCTTTCTTT.

The chain recombines TRBV5-4 with TRBJ1-2; TRBD1 might be the D (5 bases). V lost 6 bases, J lost 8 bases, and 17 bases lay in between. Germline CDR1 SGHNT, CDR2 YYREEE (reference sequence). This CDR3 is 13 amino acids long. The CDR3 bases are TGTGCCAGCACCCGGAGTACAGGATACGGCTACACCTTC. This sequence encodes CASTRSTGYGYTF.

The V call is TRBV6-6, the J call TRBJ2-1; TRBD2 is a possible D gene (5 bases). Germline V lookup: CDR1 MNHNY, CDR2 SVGAGI (reference sequence). The CDR3 loop spans 11 amino acids. V lost 7 bases and J 12 bases, leaving 13 bases between the germline ends. The CDR3: CASTSGMGQFF. CDR3 bases: TGTGCCAGCACATCGGGGATGGGGCAGTTCTTC.

The CDR3 DNA is TGTGCCAGCAGTCGAGATGCCGGGACAGGGTTTGTGAAGCAGTACTTC. Translating gives CASSRDAGTGFVKQYF. The chain recombines TRBV5-4 with TRBJ2-7; 9 bases map to TRBD1. Looked up from germline, CDR1 is SGHNT and CDR2 is YYREEE (reference sequence). Trimming cost V 5 bases and J 8 bases; bases outside gene matches: 17. The CDR3 covers 16 residues. Together with reference TRBV5-4 and TRBJ2-7, the CDR3 gives the full variable domain: ETGVTQSPTHLIKTRGQQVTLRCSSQSGHNTVSWYQQALGQGPQFIFQYYREEENGRGNFPPRFSGLQFPNYSSELNVNALELDDSALYLCASSRDAGTGFVKQYFGPGTRLTVT.

The chain couples TRBV6-4 to TRBJ2-7; possible D gene TRBD1, 5 bases. The CDR3 loop spans 13 amino acids. Germline values: CDR1 MRHNA, CDR2 SNTAGT. V was pared by 4 bases and J by 3 bases, with 10 bases between. The CDR3 spells CASSGGRVYEQYF. The CDR3 bases are TGTGCCAGCAGTGGGGGCAGAGTCTACGAGCAGTACTTC.

The chain carries TRBV4-3 and TRBJ2-7, with 7 bases aligning to TRBD1. Losses at the gene ends were 0 bases for V and 6 bases for J; bases not matched to a gene: 5. This CDR3 has 14 amino acids. Looked up from germline, CDR1 is LGHNA and CDR2 is YSLEER. The CDR3 is CASSQETGSFEQYF. In nucleotides, the CDR3 is TGCGCCAGCAGCCAAGAGACAGGGTCATTCGAGCAGTACTTC.